The 3 T cell receptor beta chains in this list originate from one sample, sequenced in a study of OX40 agonist ivuxolimab in advanced cancers. Using immunoSEQ multiplex PCR, the repertoire was profiled, and TCRdb retains in-frame clones only, with some absent. The table records some 85,000 clones, 88% of them present only once. The specimen comprised CD4+ or CD8+ T cells sorted from blood, sampled in a trial of the OX40 agonist ivuxolimab. Receptor source: an adult with an advanced solid tumor such as melanoma, head and neck, liver or kidney cancer.

This clone was seen only once. The rearrangement links TRBV6-4 to TRBJ2-1, with 9 bases identical to TRBD1. The CDR3 length is 15 residues. Germline CDR1 is MRHNA and CDR2 is SNTAGT. Trimming took 4 bases from V and 8 from J; bases not matched to a gene: 9. The CDR3 reads CASSGTGQGMHEQFF. The CDR3 coding sequence is TGTGCCAGCAGTGGCACGGGACAGGGTATGCATGAGCAGTTCTTC.

About this clone: Its ends do not fully match the called genes, so a read error is possible. The gene calls are TRBV15 and TRBJ2-5; tentative D call: TRBD1 (5 bases). CDR3 length: 13 amino acids. From germline, CDR1 is LNHNV and CDR2 YYDKDF (reference sequence). The CDR3 region is CAASRAYQETQYF. The CDR3 DNA sequence: TGTGCCGCCAGCAGGGCCTACCAAGAGACCCAGTACTTC.

The V gene is TRBV7-2, the J gene TRBJ2-7, with TRBD1 as a possible D gene (6 bases). The CDR3 length is 15 residues. The V gene lost 5 bases and the J gene lost 0 bases, with 14 bases spanning the gap. Germline V gene sequence: CDR1 SGHTA, CDR2 FQGNSA. CDR3 residues: CASSTAGQNSYEQYF. DNA of the CDR3: TGTGCCAGCAGCACAGCCGGACAGAACTCCTACGAGCAGTACTTC. Looking up the rest from reference TRBV7-2 and TRBJ2-7 gives the full variable domain: GAGVSQSPSNKVTEKGKDVELRCDPISGHTALYWYRQSLGQGLEFLIYFQGNSAPDKSGLPSDRFSAERTGGSVSTLTIQRTQQEDSAVYLCASSTAGQNSYEQYFGPGTRLTVT.